These 12 T cell receptor beta chains were all obtained from the same sample, sequenced in a study of blood T cell repertoires in COVID-19. The assay was immunoSEQ multiplex PCR, and TCRdb's table has in-frame clones only and misses some. The sample has 300,000 or so clones, approximately 83% seen once; the top ten hold 4% to 5%. Sequenced input: PBMCs or T cells enriched from blood (not recorded which). The source is a woman aged 40-49 years with acute COVID-19.

The V and J genes are TRBV6-5 and TRBJ2-5; D perhaps matches TRBD1 (6 bases). The CDR3 sequence is 12 residues long. Trimming removed 5 bases at V and 2 bases at J, with 6 bases between. Germline CDR1 and CDR2: MNHEY and SVGAGI. CDR3 region: CASSRGQETQYF. The CDR3 bases are TGTGCCAGCAGTAGGGGGCAAGAGACCCAGTACTTC.

The chain employs TRBV2 and TRBJ1-2, with 7 nucleotides matching TRBD1. This CDR3 spans 15 amino acids. The germline gives CDR1 SNHLY, CDR2 FYNNEI. Germline trimming cut 4 bases from V and 5 bases from J; bases unmatched to any gene: 10. The CDR3 here is CASSAEPQGVYGYTF. CDR3 DNA sequence: TGTGCCAGCAGTGCCGAGCCCCAGGGGGTTTATGGCTACACCTTC. The variable domain in full, completed from reference TRBV2 and TRBJ1-2, reads EPEVTQTPSHQVTQMGQEVILRCVPISNHLYFYWYRQILGQKVEFLVSFYNNEISEKSEIFDDQFSVERPDGSNFTLKIRSTKLEDSAMYFCASSAEPQGVYGYTFGSGTRLTVV.

The V gene is TRBV5-5, the J gene TRBJ2-7; TRBD2 matches 13 bases. Looked up from germline, CDR1 is SGHKS and CDR2 is YYEKEE (reference sequence). This CDR3 has 15 residues. V gave up 3 bases and J gave up 3 bases; unmatched junction bases: 3. This CDR3 reads CASSSWTSGSYEQYF. The CDR3 DNA sequence: TGTGCCAGCAGCTCCTGGACTAGCGGGAGCTACGAGCAGTACTTC.

The genes are TRBV5-1 and TRBJ2-3, with TRBD1 matching 7 bases. CDR1 and CDR2 (germline): SGHRS, YFSETQ. V trimming: 0 bases; J trimming: 0 bases; junction bases outside the gene matches: 1. The CDR3 spans 15 residues. DNA of the CDR3: TGCGCCAGCAGCTTGGGCAGGGGGAGCACAGATACGCAGTATTTT. The encoded protein is CASSLGRGSTDTQYF.

Comments on this clone: Other nucleotide sequences from this sample produce the same CDR3. The chain uses TRBV20-1 and TRBJ2-1; weak D call: TRBD2 (5 bases). The germline V and J ends were trimmed by 3 bases and 12 bases, with 12 bases remaining between them. Germline V gene sequence: CDR1 DFQATT, CDR2 SNEGSKA (reference sequence). The CDR3 totals 11 residues. The CDR3 DNA follows: TGCAGTGCTAGCACCAGCGGACGGCAGTTCTTC. It yields the protein CSASTSGRQFF.

This chain connects TRBV9 to TRBJ1-4; no clear D. This CDR3 is 13 amino acids long. V was cut by 4 bases and J by 8 bases, with 12 bases left in between. Germline-derived CDR1 and CDR2 are SGDLS and YYNGEE. The CDR3 spells CASSTTGSEKLFF. The DNA of the CDR3 is TGTGCCAGCAGCACCACGGGGTCCGAAAAACTGTTTTTT.

The chain combines TRBV19 with TRBJ1-1; weak D call: TRBD1 (6 bases). Trimming cost V 6 bases and J 0 bases, with 8 bases left between them. The CDR3 length is 13 residues. Germline loops: CDR1 LNHDA, CDR2 SQIVND (reference sequence). CDR3 nucleotide sequence: TGTGCCAGTAGCGACAGGCTGAACACTGAAGCTTTCTTT. It is translated as CASSDRLNTEAFF.

The rearrangement links TRBV11-2 to TRBJ2-1; the match to TRBD1 covers 9 bases. Trimming at V came to 5 bases and at J to 1 base, leaving 15 bases not matched to a gene. Germline CDR1 SGHAT, CDR2 FQNNGV. CDR3 size: 19 residues. CDR3 DNA: TGTGCCAGCAGCGTATCCGGGACAGGGTTTGAGAATTCCTACAATGAGCAGTTCTTC. Its protein is CASSVSGTGFENSYNEQFF.

CDR3 coding DNA: TGTGCCAGCAGTGGGACAGGGCCTGATAGCAATCAGCCCCAGCATTTT. Its translation is CASSGTGPDSNQPQHF. V gene TRBV6-1 combines with J gene TRBJ1-5; TRBD1 aligns across 8 bases. J was trimmed by 0 bases and V by 4 bases; bases with no gene match: 5. The germline CDR1 and CDR2 sequences are MNHNS and SASEGT. The CDR3 is 16 amino acids.

The V and J genes are TRBV6-5 and TRBJ1-1, with TRBD1 identical over 9 bases. The CDR3 consists of 15 residues. Germline V lookup: CDR1 MNHEY, CDR2 SVGAGI. J lost 5 bases, V lost 5 bases, and 9 bases had no gene match. The CDR3 sequence: CASSPDRGRGTEAFF. CDR3 sequence (DNA): TGTGCCAGCAGTCCGGACAGGGGACGGGGGACTGAAGCTTTCTTT.

The chain uses TRBV19 and TRBJ1-5, with D possibly matching TRBD1 (5 bases). Germline V lookup: CDR1 LNHDA, CDR2 SQIVND (reference sequence). The CDR3 sequence is 15 residues long. Trimming stripped 7 bases from V and 2 bases from J, with 15 bases between. In nucleotides, the CDR3 is TGTGCCAGTAATTCCGGGACTTCCGGCAATCAGCCCCAGCATTTT. This codes for CASNSGTSGNQPQHF.

The V gene is TRBV10-3, the J gene TRBJ2-1; D perhaps matches TRBD2 (7 bases). From germline, CDR1 is ENHRY and CDR2 SYGVKD. The CDR3 sequence is 15 residues long. Written as DNA, the CDR3 is TGTGCGACCTCCTCGGGGGGCAAGGGAGTGAGTGAGCAGTTCTTC. This sequence encodes CATSSGGKGVSEQFF.